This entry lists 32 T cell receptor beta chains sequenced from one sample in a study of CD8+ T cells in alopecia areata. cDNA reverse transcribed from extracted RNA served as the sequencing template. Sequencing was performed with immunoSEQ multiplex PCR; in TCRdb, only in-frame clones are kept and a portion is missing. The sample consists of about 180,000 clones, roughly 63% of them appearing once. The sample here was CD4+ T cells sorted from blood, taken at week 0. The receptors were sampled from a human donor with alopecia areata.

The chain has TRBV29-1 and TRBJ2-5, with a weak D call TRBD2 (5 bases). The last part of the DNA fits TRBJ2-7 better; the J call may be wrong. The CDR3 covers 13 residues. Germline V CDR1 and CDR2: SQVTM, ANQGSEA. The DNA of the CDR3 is TGCAGCGTAGGGAGTCGTTCGGGGTACGAGCAGTACTTC. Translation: CSVGSRSGYEQYF.

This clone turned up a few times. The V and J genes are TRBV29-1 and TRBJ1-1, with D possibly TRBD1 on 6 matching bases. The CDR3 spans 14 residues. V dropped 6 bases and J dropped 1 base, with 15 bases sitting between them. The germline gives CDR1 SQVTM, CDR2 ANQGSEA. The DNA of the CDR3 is TGCAGCGTCACACTACAGGGAAAGAACACTGAAGCTTTCTTT. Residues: CSVTLQGKNTEAFF.

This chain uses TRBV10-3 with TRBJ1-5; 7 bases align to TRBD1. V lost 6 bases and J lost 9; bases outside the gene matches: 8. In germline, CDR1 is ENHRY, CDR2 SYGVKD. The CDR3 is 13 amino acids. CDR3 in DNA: TGTGCCATCAGCCGGACAGGAGGTCCGCCCCAGCATTTT. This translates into CAISRTGGPPQHF.

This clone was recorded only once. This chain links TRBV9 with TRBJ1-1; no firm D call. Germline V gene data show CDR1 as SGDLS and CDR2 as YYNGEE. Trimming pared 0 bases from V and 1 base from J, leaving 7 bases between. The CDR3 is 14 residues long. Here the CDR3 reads CASSVAAENTEAFF. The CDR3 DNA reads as TGTGCCAGCAGCGTAGCTGCGGAGAACACTGAAGCTTTCTTT.

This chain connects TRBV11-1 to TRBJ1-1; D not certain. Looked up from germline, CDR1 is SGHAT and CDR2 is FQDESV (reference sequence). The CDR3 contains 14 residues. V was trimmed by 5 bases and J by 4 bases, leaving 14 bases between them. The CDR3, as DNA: TGTGCCAGCAGCCCAACGGTGGCCGGCACTGAAGCTTTCTTT. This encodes CASSPTVAGTEAFF.

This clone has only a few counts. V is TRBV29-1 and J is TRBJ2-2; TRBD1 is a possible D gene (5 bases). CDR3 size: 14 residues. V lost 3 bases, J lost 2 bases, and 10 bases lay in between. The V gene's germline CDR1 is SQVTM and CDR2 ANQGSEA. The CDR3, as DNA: TGCAGCGTTGATAGGGGCGGAAACACCGGGGAGCTGTTTTTT. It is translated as CSVDRGGNTGELFF.

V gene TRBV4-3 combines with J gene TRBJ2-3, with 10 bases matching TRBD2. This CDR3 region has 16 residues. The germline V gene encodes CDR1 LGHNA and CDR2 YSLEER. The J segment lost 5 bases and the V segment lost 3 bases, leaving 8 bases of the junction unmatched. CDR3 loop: CASSHQSGGARDTQYF. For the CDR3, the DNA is TGCGCCAGCAGCCATCAGAGCGGGGGGGCAAGAGATACGCAGTATTTT.

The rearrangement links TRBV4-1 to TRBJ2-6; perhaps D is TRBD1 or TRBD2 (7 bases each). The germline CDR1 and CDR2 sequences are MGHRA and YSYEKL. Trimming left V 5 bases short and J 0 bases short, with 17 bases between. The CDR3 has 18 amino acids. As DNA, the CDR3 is TGCGCCAGCAGCTTCCCCGGGGGGACAGACTCTGGGGCCAACGTCCTGACTTTC. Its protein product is CASSFPGGTDSGANVLTF.

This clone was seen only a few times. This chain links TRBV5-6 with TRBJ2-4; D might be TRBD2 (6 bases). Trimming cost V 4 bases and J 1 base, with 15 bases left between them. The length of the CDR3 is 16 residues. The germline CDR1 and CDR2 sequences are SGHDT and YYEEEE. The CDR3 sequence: CASSPTTSLAKNIQYF. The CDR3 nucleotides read TGTGCCAGCAGCCCGACCACTAGCCTGGCCAAAAACATTCAGTACTTC. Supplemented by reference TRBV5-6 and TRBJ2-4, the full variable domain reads DAGVTQSPTHLIKTRGQQVTLRCSPKSGHDTVSWYQQALGQGPQFIFQYYEEEERQRGNFPDRFSGHQFPNYSSELNVNALLLGDSALYLCASSPTTSLAKNIQYFGAGTRLSVL.

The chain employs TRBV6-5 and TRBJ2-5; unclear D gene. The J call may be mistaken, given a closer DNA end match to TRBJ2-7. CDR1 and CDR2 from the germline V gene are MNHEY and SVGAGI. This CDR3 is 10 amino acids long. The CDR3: CGTAAYEQYF. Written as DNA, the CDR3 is TGTGGAACAGCCGCCTACGAGCAGTACTTC.

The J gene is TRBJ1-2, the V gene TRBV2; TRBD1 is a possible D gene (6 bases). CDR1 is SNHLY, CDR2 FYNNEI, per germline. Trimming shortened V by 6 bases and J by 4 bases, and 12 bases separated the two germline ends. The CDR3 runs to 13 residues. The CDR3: CASRNRAGYGYTF. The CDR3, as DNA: TGTGCCAGCAGGAACAGGGCCGGCTATGGCTACACCTTC.

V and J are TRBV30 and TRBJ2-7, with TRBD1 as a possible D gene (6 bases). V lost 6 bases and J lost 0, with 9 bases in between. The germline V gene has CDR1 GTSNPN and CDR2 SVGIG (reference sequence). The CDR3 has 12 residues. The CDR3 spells CACRTVSYEQYF. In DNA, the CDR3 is TGTGCCTGTCGGACAGTCTCCTACGAGCAGTACTTC.

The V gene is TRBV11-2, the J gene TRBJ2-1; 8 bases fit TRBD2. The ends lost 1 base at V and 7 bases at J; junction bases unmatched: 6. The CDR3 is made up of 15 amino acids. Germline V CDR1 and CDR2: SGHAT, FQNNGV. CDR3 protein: CASSLATSAGNEQFF. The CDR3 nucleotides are TGTGCCAGCAGCTTAGCGACTAGCGCTGGGAATGAGCAGTTCTTC. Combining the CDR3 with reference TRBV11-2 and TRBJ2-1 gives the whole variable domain EAGVAQSPRYKIIEKRQSVAFWCNPISGHATLYWYQQILGQGPKLLIQFQNNGVVDDSQLPKDRFSAERLKGVDSTLKIQPAKLEDSAVYLCASSLATSAGNEQFFGPGTRLTVL.

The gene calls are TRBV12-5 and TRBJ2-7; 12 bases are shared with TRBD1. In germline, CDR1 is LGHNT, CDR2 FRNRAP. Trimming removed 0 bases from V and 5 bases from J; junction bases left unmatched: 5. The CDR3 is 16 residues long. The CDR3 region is CASGLVRGQGADEQYF. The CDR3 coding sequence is TGTGCTAGTGGTTTGGTAAGGGGACAGGGGGCCGACGAGCAGTACTTC.

The DNA for the CDR3 is TGTGCCAGCAGCCAAGTTTCGTTCGCAGATACGCAGTATTTT. This encodes CASSQVSFADTQYF. The rearrangement links TRBV14 to TRBJ2-3; D not certain. Germline CDR1 SGHDN, CDR2 FVKESK. V lost 1 base to trimming and J lost 4 bases, with 9 bases between them. The CDR3 totals 14 residues.

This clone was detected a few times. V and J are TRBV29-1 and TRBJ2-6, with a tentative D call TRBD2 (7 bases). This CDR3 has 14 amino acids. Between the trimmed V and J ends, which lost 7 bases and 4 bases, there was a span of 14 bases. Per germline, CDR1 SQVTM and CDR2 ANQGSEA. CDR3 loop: CSAARGTGANVLTF. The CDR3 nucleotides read TGCAGCGCCGCGCGGGGGACAGGGGCCAACGTCCTGACTTTC.

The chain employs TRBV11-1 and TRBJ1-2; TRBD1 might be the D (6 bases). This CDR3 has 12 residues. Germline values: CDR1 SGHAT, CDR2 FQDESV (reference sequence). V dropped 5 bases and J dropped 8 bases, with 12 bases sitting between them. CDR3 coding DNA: TGTGCCAGCAGCACCCACAGGGACGGCTACACCTTC. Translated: CASSTHRDGYTF.

DNA for the CDR3: TGTGCCACCAGCAGAGATCTTGAGGGGACAGGGAGGGATGAGCAGTACTTC. It specifies CATSRDLEGTGRDEQYF. The chain employs TRBV15 and TRBJ2-7; 9 bases align to TRBD1. The CDR3 is made up of 17 amino acids. J was trimmed by 7 bases and V by 0 bases; bases with no gene match: 13. From germline, CDR1 is LNHNV and CDR2 YYDKDF (reference sequence).

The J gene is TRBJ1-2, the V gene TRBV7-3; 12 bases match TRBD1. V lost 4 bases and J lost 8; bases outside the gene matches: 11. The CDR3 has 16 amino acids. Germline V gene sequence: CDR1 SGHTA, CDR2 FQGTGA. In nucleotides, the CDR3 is TGTGCCAGCAGCTCCACCGGGACAGGGGGCGCGAGGGGCTACACCTTC. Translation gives CASSSTGTGGARGYTF. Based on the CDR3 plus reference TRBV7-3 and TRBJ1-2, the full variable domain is GAGVSQTPSNKVTEKGKYVELRCDPISGHTALYWYRQSLGQGPEFLIYFQGTGAADDSGLPNDRFFAVRPEGSVSTLKIQRTERGDSAVYLCASSSTGTGGARGYTFGSGTRLTVV.

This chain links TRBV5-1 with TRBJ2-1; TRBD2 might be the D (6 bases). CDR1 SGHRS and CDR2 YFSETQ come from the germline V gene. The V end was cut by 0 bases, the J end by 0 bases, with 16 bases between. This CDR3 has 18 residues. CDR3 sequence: CASSLGSGTQSSYNEQFF. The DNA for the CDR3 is TGCGCCAGCAGCTTGGGGTCTGGGACTCAGAGCTCCTACAATGAGCAGTTCTTC.

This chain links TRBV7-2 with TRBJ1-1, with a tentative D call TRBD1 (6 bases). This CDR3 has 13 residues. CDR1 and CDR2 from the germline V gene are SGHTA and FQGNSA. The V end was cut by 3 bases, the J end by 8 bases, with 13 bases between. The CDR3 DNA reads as TGTGCCAGCAGCTTTCGGGGGGCCGCCGAAGCTTTCTTT. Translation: CASSFRGAAEAFF.

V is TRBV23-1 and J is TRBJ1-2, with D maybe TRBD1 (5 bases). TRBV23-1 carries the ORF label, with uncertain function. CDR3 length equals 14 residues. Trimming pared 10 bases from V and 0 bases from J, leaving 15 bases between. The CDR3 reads CATTNPTANYGYTF. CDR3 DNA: TGCGCCACCACGAACCCGACAGCTAACTATGGCTACACCTTC.

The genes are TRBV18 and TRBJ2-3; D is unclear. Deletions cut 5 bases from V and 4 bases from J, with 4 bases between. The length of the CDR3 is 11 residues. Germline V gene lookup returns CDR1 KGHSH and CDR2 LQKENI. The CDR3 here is CASSSPDTQYF. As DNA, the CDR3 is TGTGCCAGCTCATCCCCAGATACGCAGTATTTT. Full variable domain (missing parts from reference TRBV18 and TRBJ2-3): NAGVMQNPRHLVRRRGQEARLRCSPMKGHSHVYWYRQLPEEGLKFMVYLQKENIIDESGMPKERFSAEFPKEGPSILRIQQVVRGDSAAYFCASSSPDTQYFGPGTRLTVL.

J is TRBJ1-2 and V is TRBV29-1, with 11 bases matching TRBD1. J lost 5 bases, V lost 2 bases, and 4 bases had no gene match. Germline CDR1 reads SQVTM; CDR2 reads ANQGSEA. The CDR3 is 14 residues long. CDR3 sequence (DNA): TGCAGCGTTGAATCCGGGACAGGGGGTTATGGCTACACCTTC. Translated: CSVESGTGGYGYTF.

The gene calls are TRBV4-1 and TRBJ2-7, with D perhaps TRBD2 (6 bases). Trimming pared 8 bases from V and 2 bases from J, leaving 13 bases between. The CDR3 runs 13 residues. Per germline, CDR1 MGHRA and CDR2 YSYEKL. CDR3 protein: CASGKDYAYEQYF. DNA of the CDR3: TGCGCCAGCGGTAAGGACTACGCCTACGAGCAGTACTTC.

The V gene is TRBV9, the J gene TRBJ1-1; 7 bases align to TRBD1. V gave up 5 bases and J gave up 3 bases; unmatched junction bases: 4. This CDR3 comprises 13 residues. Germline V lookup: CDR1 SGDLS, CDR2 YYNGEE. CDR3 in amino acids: CASSDRVDTEAFF. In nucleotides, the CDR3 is TGTGCCAGCAGTGACAGGGTGGACACTGAAGCTTTCTTT. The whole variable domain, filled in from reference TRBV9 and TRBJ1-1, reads DSGVTQTPKHLITATGQRVTLRCSPRSGDLSVYWYQQSLDQGLQFLIQYYNGEERAKGNILERFSAQQFPDLHSELNLSSLELGDSALYFCASSDRVDTEAFFGQGTRLTVV.

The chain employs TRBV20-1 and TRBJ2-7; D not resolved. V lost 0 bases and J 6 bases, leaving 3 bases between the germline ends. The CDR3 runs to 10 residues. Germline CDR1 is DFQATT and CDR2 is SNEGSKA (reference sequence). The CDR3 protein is CSARDGEQYF. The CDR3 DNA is TGCAGTGCTAGAGACGGCGAGCAGTACTTC.

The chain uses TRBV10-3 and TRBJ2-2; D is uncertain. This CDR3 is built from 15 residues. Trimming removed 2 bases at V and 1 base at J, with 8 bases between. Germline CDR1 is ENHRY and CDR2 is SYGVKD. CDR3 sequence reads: CAISEGVWNTGELFF. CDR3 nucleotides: TGTGCCATCAGTGAGGGGGTATGGAACACCGGGGAGCTGTTTTTT.

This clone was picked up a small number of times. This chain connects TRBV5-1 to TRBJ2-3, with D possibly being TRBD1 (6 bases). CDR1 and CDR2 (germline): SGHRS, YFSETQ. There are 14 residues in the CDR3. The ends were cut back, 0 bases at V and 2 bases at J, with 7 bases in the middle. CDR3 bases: TGCGCCAGCAGCTTGGGACAGGCCACAGATACGCAGTATTTT. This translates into CASSLGQATDTQYF.

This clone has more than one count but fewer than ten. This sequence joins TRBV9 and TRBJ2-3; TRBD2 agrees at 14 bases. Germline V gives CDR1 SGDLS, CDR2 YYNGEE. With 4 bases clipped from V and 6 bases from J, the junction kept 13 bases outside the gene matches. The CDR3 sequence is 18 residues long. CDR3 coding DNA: TGTGCCAGCAGCCTCGGGACTAGCGGGGGTTGGGCTACGGATACGCAGTATTTT. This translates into CASSLGTSGGWATDTQYF.

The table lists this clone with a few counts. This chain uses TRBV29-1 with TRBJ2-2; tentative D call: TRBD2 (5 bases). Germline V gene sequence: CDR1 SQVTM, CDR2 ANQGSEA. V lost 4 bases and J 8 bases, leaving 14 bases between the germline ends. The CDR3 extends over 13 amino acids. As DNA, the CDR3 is TGCAGCGTTGGGCAGAAGCGCGGGGGGGAGCTGTTTTTT. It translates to CSVGQKRGGELFF.

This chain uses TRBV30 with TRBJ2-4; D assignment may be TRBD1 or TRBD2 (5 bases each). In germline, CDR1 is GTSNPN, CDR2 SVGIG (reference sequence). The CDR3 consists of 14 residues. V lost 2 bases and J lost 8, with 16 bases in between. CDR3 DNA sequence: TGTGCCTGGAGTTATGGGGGTGAGAGGCACATTCAGTACTTC. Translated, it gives CAWSYGGERHIQYF.